This passage covers 25 T cell receptor beta chains from one sample sequenced in a study of blood T cell repertoires in COVID-19. Sequencing used immunoSEQ multiplex PCR; TCRdb keeps in-frame clones, though not all of them. Among 50,000 to 60,000 clones, approximately 89% were seen once, and the ten largest hold roughly 10%. Sequenced: peripheral blood. These receptor sequences come from a man at least 80 years old with active or convalescent COVID-19.

This chain links TRBV28 with TRBJ2-7, with 9 bases fitting TRBD1. Unmatched junction bases numbered 9, after V lost 5 bases and J lost 4 bases. The CDR3 extends over 15 amino acids. From germline, CDR1 is MDHEN and CDR2 SYDVKM. The CDR3 coding sequence is TGTGCCAGCAGTATCTCCGGGACAGGGTTATACGAGCAGTACTTC. It specifies CASSISGTGLYEQYF.

The chain uses TRBV7-2 and TRBJ2-5; 7 bases fit TRBD1. The CDR3 totals 14 residues. The germline V gene has CDR1 SGHTA and CDR2 FQGNSA. J lost 2 bases, V lost 5 bases, and 5 bases had no gene match. CDR3 coding DNA: TGTGCCAGCAGCCTGGCCAGGGGGCAAGAGACCCAGTACTTC. Protein: CASSLARGQETQYF.

The chain is built from TRBV3-1 (or the pseudogene TRBV3-2) and TRBJ2-5; a possible D gene is TRBD1 (5 bases). The germline CDR1 and CDR2 sequences are LGHDT and YNNKEL (reference sequence). The ends were cut back, 3 bases at V and 5 bases at J, with 16 bases in the middle. The CDR3 loop spans 15 amino acids. CDR3 amino acids: CASSQGPRAFETQYF. The CDR3 region has the DNA TGTGCCAGCAGCCAGGGGCCACGGGCCTTTGAGACCCAGTACTTC.

V usage is TRBV7-9 and J usage is TRBJ1-6; 10 bases map to TRBD1. V lost 8 bases, J lost 1 base, and 8 bases stayed unmatched. This CDR3 is built from 17 residues. Germline V gives CDR1 SEHNR, CDR2 FQNEAQ (reference sequence). CDR3 residues: CASSTTGGVSYNSPLHF. For the CDR3, the DNA is TGTGCCAGCTCGACGACAGGGGGCGTATCCTATAATTCACCCCTCCACTTT.

This rearrangement joins TRBV27 to TRBJ1-6; TRBD1 agrees at 7 bases. Germline CDR1 reads MNHEY; CDR2 reads SMNVEV (reference sequence). Losses at the gene ends were 6 bases for V and 7 bases for J; bases not matched to a gene: 9. The CDR3 runs 15 residues. The CDR3 DNA reads as TGTGCCAGCAGCTTGGGGACAGAAACGAATTCACCCCTCCACTTT. Its protein is CASSLGTETNSPLHF.

This rearrangement joins TRBV5-5 to TRBJ2-1, with D tentatively TRBD2 (6 bases). The CDR3 is made up of 16 amino acids. With 4 bases removed from V and 0 bases from J, the gap between germline ends came to 14 bases. CDR1 and CDR2 (germline): SGHKS, YYEKEE (reference sequence). CDR3 nucleotide sequence: TGTGCCAGCAGCCCTCGGGAGTCCTACTCCTACAATGAGCAGTTCTTC. Translating it yields CASSPRESYSYNEQFF.

The chain links TRBV5-1 to TRBJ2-7; 7 nucleotides match TRBD2. Trimming cost V 3 bases and J 4 bases; bases outside gene matches: 7. The CDR3 has 14 amino acids. Germline CDR1 is SGHRS and CDR2 is YFSETQ. In DNA form, the CDR3 reads TGCGCCAGCAGCTATGGCCCAGCGGGGTACGAGCAGTACTTC. Protein sequence: CASSYGPAGYEQYF.

V usage is TRBV2 and J usage is TRBJ2-7; perhaps TRBD1 as D (5 bases). Trimming took off 11 bases at V and 3 bases at J, with 14 bases between the two ends. The CDR3 has 12 residues. Germline-derived CDR1 and CDR2 are SNHLY and FYNNEI. CDR3 residues: CAGARRGYEQYF. DNA of the CDR3: TGTGCCGGGGCGCGTAGGGGCTACGAGCAGTACTTC.

The genes are TRBV7-6 and TRBJ1-1, with D unclear. CDR3 length: 14 amino acids. V was pared by 1 base and J by 1 base, with 7 bases between. Germline V CDR1 and CDR2: SGHVS, FNYEAQ. CDR3 region: CASSLELENTEAFF. CDR3 sequence (DNA): TGTGCCAGCAGCTTAGAATTAGAGAACACTGAAGCTTTCTTT.

CDR3 sequence reads: CASSYRGTEAFF. As DNA, the CDR3 is TGTGCCAGCAGTTACAGGGGCACTGAAGCTTTCTTT. The chain is built from TRBV28 and TRBJ1-1, with 7 bases fitting TRBD1. V was pared by 4 bases and J by 4 bases, with 0 bases of the junction left unmatched. The CDR3 is 12 residues long. CDR1 and CDR2 (germline): MDHEN, SYDVKM.

V is TRBV21-1 and J is TRBJ2-3; the table calls TRBD1, which could not be checked here. TRBV21-1 is given as a pseudogene. The CDR3 totals 14 residues. The CDR3, as DNA: TGTGCCAGCACCCAGGGGACCCCTCGGGATACGCAGTATTTT. Amino acid sequence: CASTQGTPRDTQYF.

This sequence joins TRBV5-1 and TRBJ1-1, with a possible D match to TRBD1 (6 bases). Germline V gene data show CDR1 as SGHRS and CDR2 as YFSETQ. Trimming removed 0 bases from V and 5 bases from J, with 14 bases in between. CDR3 size: 15 residues. CDR3 nucleotide sequence: TGCGCCAGCAGCTTGGATTCTCTGGGGGCTACTGAAGCTTTCTTT. It encodes CASSLDSLGATEAFF.

The gene calls are TRBV7-2 and TRBJ2-5, with D hard to call. The CDR3 is made up of 15 amino acids. Trimming stripped 3 bases from V and 2 bases from J, with 13 bases between. Per the germline V gene, CDR1 is SGHTA and CDR2 is FQGNSA. CDR3 bases: TGTGCCAGCAGCTTGGTCTCGAGGTGGCAAGAGACCCAGTACTTC. It codes for CASSLVSRWQETQYF.

This sequence joins TRBV5-1 and TRBJ1-1; 7 bases map to TRBD1. The CDR3 length is 16 residues. The ends lost 5 bases at V and 2 bases at J; junction bases unmatched: 12. CDR1 is SGHRS and CDR2 is YFSETQ in the germline V gene. This CDR3 reads CASRHVYRGGNTEAFF. In DNA, the CDR3 is TGCGCCAGCAGACACGTATACAGGGGTGGAAACACTGAAGCTTTCTTT.

This rearrangement joins TRBV30 to TRBJ2-3; D is perhaps TRBD2 (6 bases). CDR3 size: 15 residues. Per the germline V gene, CDR1 is GTSNPN and CDR2 is SVGIG (reference sequence). Between the trimmed V and J ends, which lost 1 base and 6 bases, there was a span of 17 bases. CDR3 coding DNA: TGTGCCTGGAGTGGCTCTCTAGCGCCGCGGGATACGCAGTATTTT. It specifies CAWSGSLAPRDTQYF.

V usage is TRBV3-1 (or the pseudogene TRBV3-2) and J usage is TRBJ2-1; D is possibly TRBD2 (5 bases). Germline assignment: CDR1 LGHDT and CDR2 YNNKEL (reference sequence). V dropped 4 bases and J dropped 3 bases, with 7 bases sitting between them. The CDR3 is made up of 13 amino acids. The CDR3, as DNA: TGTGCCAGCAGCCTCGGGGACTACAATGAGCAGTTCTTC. It codes for CASSLGDYNEQFF.

The chain carries TRBV7-6 and TRBJ1-1; 8 bases match TRBD1. The CDR3 runs to 14 residues. Trimming removed 4 bases from V and 5 bases from J; junction bases left unmatched: 6. CDR1 is SGHVS and CDR2 is FNYEAQ in the germline V gene. The CDR3: CASSSGQGWTEAFF. The CDR3, as DNA: TGTGCCAGCAGCTCAGGACAGGGATGGACTGAAGCTTTCTTT.

The V and J genes are TRBV23-1 and TRBJ2-2; D is perhaps TRBD1 (5 bases). TRBV23-1 is identified as an open reading frame with a role that is uncertain. The CDR3 loop spans 16 amino acids. The V and J ends lost 2 bases and 0 bases respectively, with 10 bases between them. The CDR3 DNA reads TGCGCCAGCAGTCAAAGTCAGGGCCCGAACACCGGGGAGCTGTTTTTT. It specifies CASSQSQGPNTGELFF.

The chain links TRBV5-8 to TRBJ2-2; 8 bases align to TRBD2. Germline trimming cut 3 bases from V and 1 base from J; bases unmatched to any gene: 8. The germline gives CDR1 SGHTS, CDR2 YDEGEE. The CDR3 loop spans 17 amino acids. The CDR3 bases are TGTGCCAGCAGCTCGGAAAGACTAGCGATGAACACCGGGGAGCTGTTTTTT. Protein: CASSSERLAMNTGELFF. Combining the CDR3 with reference TRBV5-8 and TRBJ2-2 gives the whole variable domain EAGVTQSPTHLIKTRGQQATLRCSPISGHTSVYWYQQALGLGLQFLLWYDEGEERNRGNFPPRFSGRQFPNYSSELNVNALELEDSALYLCASSSERLAMNTGELFFGEGSRLTVL.

The chain carries TRBV6-5 and TRBJ2-2, with 7 positions matching TRBD2. The V gene's germline CDR1 is MNHEY and CDR2 SVGAGI. V gave up 2 bases and J gave up 0 bases; unmatched junction bases: 3. The CDR3 sequence is 16 residues long. CDR3 sequence (DNA): TGTGCCAGCAGTTACCAGGGACTAACGAACACCGGGGAGCTGTTTTTT. Its protein product is CASSYQGLTNTGELFF.

This chain connects TRBV4-2 to TRBJ1-2; 10 positions agree with TRBD1. There are 16 residues in the CDR3. Trimming removed 5 bases from V and 3 bases from J; junction bases left unmatched: 9. Germline CDR1 LGHNA, CDR2 YNFKEQ. The DNA of the CDR3 is TGTGCCAGCAGCGGGAGGGACAGGGGCCTTTACTATGGCTACACCTTC. Translated, it gives CASSGRDRGLYYGYTF.

The rearrangement uses TRBV28 and TRBJ1-1; perhaps TRBD1 as D (6 bases). Per the germline V gene, CDR1 is MDHEN and CDR2 is SYDVKM. The CDR3 runs 14 residues. V gave up 4 bases and J gave up 4 bases, with 13 bases separating them. CDR3 protein: CASSSFRQATEAFF. CDR3 DNA: TGTGCCAGCAGTTCCTTTCGACAGGCCACTGAAGCTTTCTTT.

Here the CDR3 reads CAWSVRQALSYEQYF. In DNA form, the CDR3 reads TGTGCCTGGAGTGTACGACAGGCGCTCTCCTACGAGCAGTACTTC. The V call is TRBV30, the J call TRBJ2-7; the D gene is possibly TRBD1 (6 bases). V gave up 0 bases and J gave up 0 bases, with 12 bases separating them. Per germline, CDR1 GTSNPN and CDR2 SVGIG (reference sequence). CDR3 length: 15 residues. Drawing the rest from reference TRBV30 and TRBJ2-7, the complete variable domain is SQTIHQWPATLVQPVGSPLSLECTVEGTSNPNLYWYRQAAGRGLQLLFYSVGIGQISSEVPQNLSASRPQDRQFILSSKKLLLSDSGFYLCAWSVRQALSYEQYFGPGTRLTVT.

V usage is TRBV11-2 and J usage is TRBJ1-2; the D is unclear. V was cut by 5 bases and J by 2 bases, with 12 bases left in between. The CDR3 is made up of 14 amino acids. Germline V gene data show CDR1 as SGHAT and CDR2 as FQNNGV. In DNA, the CDR3 is TGTGCCAGCAGCCATCCTGGCAGGAACTATGGCTACACCTTC. This translates into CASSHPGRNYGYTF.

The V and J genes are TRBV4-3 and TRBJ1-1; D is undetermined. Trimming took off 3 bases at V and 1 base at J, with 15 bases between the two ends. The V gene's germline CDR1 is LGHNA and CDR2 YSLEER. The CDR3 sequence is 16 residues long. This chain's CDR3 is CASSQIPGQGNTEAFF. For the CDR3, the DNA is TGCGCCAGCAGCCAGATCCCTGGGCAAGGGAACACTGAAGCTTTCTTT.